This TCR beta chain was recovered during a study of shared clonotypes between healthy human individuals. Trimming removed 2 bases at V and 2 bases at J, with 14 bases between. The length of the CDR3 is 16 residues. Germline V gene data show CDR1 as SGHRS and CDR2 as YFSETQ. Assay: immunoSEQ multiplex PCR; the TCRdb copy retains only in-frame clones and omits some. The sample contains about 2.5 million clones, approximately 90% of which appear only once. The investigators split CD4+ cells into a CD45RA+ naive subset and a CD45RA-negative memory subset. Sequencing was performed on naive CD4+ T cells from PBMCs. The subset: CD45RA+ positively selected. This rearrangement joins TRBV5-1 to TRBJ2-1; tentatively, D is TRBD1 or TRBD2 (6 bases each). This clonotype was obtained from a young man in good health. Some clones in this sample may be carry-over from other donors' samples. The CDR3 is CASSFPGAATYNEQFF. CDR3 nucleotides: TGCGCCAGCAGCTTCCCGGGGGCGGCTACCTACAATGAGCAGTTCTTC.